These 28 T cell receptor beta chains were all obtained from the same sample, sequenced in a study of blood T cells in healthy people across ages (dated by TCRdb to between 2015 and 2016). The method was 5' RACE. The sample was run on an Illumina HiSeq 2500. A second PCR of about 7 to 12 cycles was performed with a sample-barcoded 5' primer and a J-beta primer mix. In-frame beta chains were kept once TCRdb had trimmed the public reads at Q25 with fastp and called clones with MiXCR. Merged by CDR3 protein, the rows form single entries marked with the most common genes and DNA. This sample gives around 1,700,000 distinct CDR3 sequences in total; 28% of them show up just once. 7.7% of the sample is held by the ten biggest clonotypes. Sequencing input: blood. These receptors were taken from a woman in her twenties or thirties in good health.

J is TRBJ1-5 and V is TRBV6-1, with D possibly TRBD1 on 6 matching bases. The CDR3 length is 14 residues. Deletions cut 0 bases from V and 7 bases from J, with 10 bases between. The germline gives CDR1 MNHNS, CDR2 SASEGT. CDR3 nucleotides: TGTGCCAGCAGTGAAGCAGGGGGGAGGCAGCCCCAGCATTTT. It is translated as CASSEAGGRQPQHF.

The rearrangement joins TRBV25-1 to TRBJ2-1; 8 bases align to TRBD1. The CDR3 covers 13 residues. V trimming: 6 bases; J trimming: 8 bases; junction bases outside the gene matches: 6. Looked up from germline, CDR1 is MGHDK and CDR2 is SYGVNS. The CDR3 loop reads CASSTNRGDEQFF. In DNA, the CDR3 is TGTGCCAGCAGCACAAACAGGGGGGATGAGCAGTTCTTC.

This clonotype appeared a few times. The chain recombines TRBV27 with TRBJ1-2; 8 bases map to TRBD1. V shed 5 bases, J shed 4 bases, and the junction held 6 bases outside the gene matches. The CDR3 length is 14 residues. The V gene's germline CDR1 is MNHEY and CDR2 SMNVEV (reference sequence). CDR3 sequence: CASSPGGPVYGYTF. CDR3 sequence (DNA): TGTGCCAGCAGTCCAGGGGGCCCTGTCTATGGCTACACCTTC.

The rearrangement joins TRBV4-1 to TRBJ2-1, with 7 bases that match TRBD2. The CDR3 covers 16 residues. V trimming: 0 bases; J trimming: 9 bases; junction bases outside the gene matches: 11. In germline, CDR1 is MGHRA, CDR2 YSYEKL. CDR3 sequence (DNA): TGCGCCAGCAGCCAAGAACGCCCGACTAGCCGGGGTGAGCAGTTCTTC. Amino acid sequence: CASSQERPTSRGEQFF.

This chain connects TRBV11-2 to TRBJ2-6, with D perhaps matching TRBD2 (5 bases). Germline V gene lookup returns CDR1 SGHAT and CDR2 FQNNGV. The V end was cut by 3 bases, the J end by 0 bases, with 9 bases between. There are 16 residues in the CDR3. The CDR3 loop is CASSFGESSGANVLTF. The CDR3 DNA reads TGTGCCAGCAGCTTCGGGGAGAGCTCTGGGGCCAACGTCCTGACTTTC.

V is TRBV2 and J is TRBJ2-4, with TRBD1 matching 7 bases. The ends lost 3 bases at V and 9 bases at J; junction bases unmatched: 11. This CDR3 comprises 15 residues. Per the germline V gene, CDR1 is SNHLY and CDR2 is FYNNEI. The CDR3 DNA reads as TGTGCCAGCAGTGACTGGCAGGGGGACGGGGTCATTCAGTACTTC. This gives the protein CASSDWQGDGVIQYF.

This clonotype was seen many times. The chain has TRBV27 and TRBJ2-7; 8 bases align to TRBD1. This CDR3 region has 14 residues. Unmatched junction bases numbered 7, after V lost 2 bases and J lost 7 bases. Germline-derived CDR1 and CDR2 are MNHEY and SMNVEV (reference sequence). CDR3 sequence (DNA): TGTGCCAGCAGTTTAACAGGGGGGCTTGGGGAGCAGTACTTC. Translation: CASSLTGGLGEQYF.

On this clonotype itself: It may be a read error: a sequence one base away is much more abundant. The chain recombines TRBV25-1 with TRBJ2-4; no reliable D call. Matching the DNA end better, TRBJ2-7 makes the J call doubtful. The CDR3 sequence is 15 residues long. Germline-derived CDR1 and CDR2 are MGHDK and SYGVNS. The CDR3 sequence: CASSGSVGSGYEQYF. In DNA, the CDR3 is TGTGCCAGCAGTGGTTCGGTCGGCTCGGGTTACGAGCAGTACTTC.

DNA of the CDR3: TGTGCCAGCAGCTTAGACCCGGGGGGGGGAGCTTTCTTT. This encodes CASSLDPGGGAFF. The J gene is TRBJ1-1, the V gene TRBV11-2, with D possibly being TRBD1 (5 bases). The CDR3 is 13 amino acids. Germline CDR1 and CDR2: SGHAT and FQNNGV. Trimming cost V 0 bases and J 10 bases, with 12 bases left between them.

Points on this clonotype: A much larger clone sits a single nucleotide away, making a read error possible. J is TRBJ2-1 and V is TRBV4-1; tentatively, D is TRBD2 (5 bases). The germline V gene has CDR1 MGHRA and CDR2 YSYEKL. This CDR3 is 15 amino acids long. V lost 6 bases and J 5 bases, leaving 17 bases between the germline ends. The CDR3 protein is CASSTGIAQHNEQFF. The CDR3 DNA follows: TGCGCCAGCAGTACGGGGATCGCCCAACACAATGAGCAGTTCTTC.

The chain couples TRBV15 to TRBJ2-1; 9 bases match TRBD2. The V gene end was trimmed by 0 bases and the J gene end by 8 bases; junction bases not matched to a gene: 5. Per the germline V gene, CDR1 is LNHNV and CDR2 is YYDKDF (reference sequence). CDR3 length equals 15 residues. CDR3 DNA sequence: TGTGCCACCAGCAGAGAAGCGGGAGGTTGGGATGAGCAGTTCTTC. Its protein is CATSREAGGWDEQFF.

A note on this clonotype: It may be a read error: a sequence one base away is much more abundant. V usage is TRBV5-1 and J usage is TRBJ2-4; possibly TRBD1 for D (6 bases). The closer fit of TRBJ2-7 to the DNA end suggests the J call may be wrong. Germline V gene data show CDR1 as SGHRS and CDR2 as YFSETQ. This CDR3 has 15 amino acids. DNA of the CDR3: TGCGCCAGCAGCCCAAGACAGGTCTGGAGCTACGAGCAGTACTTC. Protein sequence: CASSPRQVWSYEQYF.

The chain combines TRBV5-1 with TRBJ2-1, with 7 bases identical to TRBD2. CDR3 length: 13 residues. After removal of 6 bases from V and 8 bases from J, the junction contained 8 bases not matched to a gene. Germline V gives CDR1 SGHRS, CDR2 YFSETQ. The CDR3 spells CASMGREYYEQFF. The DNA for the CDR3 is TGCGCCAGCATGGGGCGGGAGTACTATGAGCAGTTCTTC.

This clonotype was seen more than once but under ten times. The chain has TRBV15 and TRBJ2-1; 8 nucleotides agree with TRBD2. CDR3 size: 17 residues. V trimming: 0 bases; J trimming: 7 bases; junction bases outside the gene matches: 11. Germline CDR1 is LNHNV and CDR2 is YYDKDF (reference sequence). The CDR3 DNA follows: TGTGCCACCAGCAGAGATCGGGAGGGTAACTTTGATAATGAGCAGTTCTTC. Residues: CATSRDREGNFDNEQFF.

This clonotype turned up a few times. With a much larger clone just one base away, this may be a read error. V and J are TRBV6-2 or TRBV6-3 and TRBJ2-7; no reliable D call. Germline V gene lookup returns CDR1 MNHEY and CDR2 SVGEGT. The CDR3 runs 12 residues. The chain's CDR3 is CASRSNGYGQYF. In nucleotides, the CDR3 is TGTGCCAGCAGATCAAACGGGTACGGGCAGTACTTC.

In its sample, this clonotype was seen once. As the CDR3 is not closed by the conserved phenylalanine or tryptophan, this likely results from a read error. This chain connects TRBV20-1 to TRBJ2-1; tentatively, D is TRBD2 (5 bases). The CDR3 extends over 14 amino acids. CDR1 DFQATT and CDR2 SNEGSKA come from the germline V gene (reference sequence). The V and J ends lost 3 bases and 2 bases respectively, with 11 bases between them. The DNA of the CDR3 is TGCAGTGCTAGGGCAGCGGCACCCTACAATGAGCAGTTCGTC. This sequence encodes CSARAAAPYNEQFV.

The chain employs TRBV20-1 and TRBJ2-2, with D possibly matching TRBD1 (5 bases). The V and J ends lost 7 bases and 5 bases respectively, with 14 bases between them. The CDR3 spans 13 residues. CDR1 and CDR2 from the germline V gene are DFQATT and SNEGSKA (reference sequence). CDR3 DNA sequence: TGCAGTGGGGGCGCTCCAGGAACCGGGGAGCTGTTTTTT. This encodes CSGGAPGTGELFF.

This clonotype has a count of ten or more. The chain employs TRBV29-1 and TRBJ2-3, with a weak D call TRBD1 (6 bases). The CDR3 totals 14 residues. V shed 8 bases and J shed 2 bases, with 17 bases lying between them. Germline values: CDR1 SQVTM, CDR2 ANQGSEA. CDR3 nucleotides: TGCAGCATGGCTAGGACAGAAGCCACAGATACGCAGTATTTT. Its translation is CSMARTEATDTQYF.

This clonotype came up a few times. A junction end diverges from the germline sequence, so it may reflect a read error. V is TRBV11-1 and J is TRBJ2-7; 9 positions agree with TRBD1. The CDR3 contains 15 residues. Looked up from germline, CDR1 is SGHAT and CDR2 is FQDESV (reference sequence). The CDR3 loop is CASSLRGQGDYGQYF. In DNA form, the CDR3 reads TGTGCCAGCAGCTTGCGGGGACAGGGAGACTACGGGCAGTACTTC. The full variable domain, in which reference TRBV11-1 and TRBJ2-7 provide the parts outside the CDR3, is EAEVAQSPRYKITEKSQAVAFWCDPISGHATLYWYRQILGQGPELLVQFQDESVVDDSQLPKDRFSAERLKGVDSTLKIQPAELGDSAMYLCASSLRGQGDYGQYFGPGTRLTVT.

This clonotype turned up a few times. The CDR3 loop reads CASSGLREVGTGELFF. The CDR3 nucleotides read TGTGCCAGCAGCGGCCTGCGGGAAGTGGGCACCGGGGAGCTGTTTTTT. The chain is built from TRBV7-9 and TRBJ2-2, with D maybe TRBD2 (6 bases). The CDR3 has 16 residues. The V gene lost 5 bases and the J gene lost 4 bases, with 17 bases spanning the gap. Germline V gene sequence: CDR1 SEHNR, CDR2 FQNEAQ (reference sequence).

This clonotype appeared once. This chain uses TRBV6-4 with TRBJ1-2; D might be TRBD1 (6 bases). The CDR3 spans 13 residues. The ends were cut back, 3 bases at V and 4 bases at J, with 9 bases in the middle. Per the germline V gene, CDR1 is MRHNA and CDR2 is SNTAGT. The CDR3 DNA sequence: TGTGCCAGCAGTGAAGGGGGGCTCTATGGCTACACCTTC. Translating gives CASSEGGLYGYTF.

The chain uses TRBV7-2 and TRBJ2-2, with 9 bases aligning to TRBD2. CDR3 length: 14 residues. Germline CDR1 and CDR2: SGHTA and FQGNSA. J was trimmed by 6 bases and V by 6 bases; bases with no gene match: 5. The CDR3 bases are TGTGCCAGCAGAGCGGGGGGTTCGGCCGGGGAGCTGTTTTTT. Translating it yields CASRAGGSAGELFF.

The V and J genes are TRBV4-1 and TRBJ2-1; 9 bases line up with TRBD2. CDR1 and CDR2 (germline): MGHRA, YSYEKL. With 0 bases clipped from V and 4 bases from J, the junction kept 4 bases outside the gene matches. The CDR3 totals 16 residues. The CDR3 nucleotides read TGCGCCAGCAGCCAAGATAGCGGGAGTCAGTACAATGAGCAGTTCTTC. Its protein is CASSQDSGSQYNEQFF.

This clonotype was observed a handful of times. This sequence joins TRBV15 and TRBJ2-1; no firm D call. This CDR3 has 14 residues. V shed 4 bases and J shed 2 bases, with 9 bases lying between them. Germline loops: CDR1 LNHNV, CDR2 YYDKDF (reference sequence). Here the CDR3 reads CATSIPPAYNEQFF. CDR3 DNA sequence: TGTGCCACCAGCATACCGCCGGCCTACAATGAGCAGTTCTTC.

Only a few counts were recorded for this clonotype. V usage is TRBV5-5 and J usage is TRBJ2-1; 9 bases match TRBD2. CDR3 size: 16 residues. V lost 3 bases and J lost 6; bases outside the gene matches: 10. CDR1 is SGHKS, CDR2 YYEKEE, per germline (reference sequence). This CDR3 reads CASSSITSGWGNEQFF. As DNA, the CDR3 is TGTGCCAGCAGCTCAATAACTAGCGGGTGGGGCAATGAGCAGTTCTTC.

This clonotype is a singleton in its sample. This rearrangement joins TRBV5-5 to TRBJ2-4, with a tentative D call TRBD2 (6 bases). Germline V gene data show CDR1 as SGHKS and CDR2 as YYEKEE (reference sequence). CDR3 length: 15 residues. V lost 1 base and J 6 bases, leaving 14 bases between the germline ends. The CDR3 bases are TGTGCCAGCAGCTTGTCGGGACTTACCTTAAACATTCAGTACTTC. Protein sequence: CASSLSGLTLNIQYF.

The CDR3 reads CASSLSGGVYLEQYF. The CDR3 nucleotides are TGTGCCAGCAGCTTAAGCGGGGGGGTGTACCTCGAGCAGTACTTC. The chain couples TRBV12-3 or TRBV12-4 to TRBJ2-7; TRBD2 matches 10 bases. V shed 6 bases, J shed 6 bases, and the junction held 11 bases outside the gene matches. This CDR3 has 15 amino acids.

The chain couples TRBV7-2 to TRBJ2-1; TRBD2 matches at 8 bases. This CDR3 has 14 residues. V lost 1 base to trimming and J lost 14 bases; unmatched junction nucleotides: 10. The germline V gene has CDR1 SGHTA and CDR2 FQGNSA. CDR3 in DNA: TGTGCCAGCAGCTTAGTTGGTAGCGGGAAGGTGGAGTTCTTC. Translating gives CASSLVGSGKVEFF.